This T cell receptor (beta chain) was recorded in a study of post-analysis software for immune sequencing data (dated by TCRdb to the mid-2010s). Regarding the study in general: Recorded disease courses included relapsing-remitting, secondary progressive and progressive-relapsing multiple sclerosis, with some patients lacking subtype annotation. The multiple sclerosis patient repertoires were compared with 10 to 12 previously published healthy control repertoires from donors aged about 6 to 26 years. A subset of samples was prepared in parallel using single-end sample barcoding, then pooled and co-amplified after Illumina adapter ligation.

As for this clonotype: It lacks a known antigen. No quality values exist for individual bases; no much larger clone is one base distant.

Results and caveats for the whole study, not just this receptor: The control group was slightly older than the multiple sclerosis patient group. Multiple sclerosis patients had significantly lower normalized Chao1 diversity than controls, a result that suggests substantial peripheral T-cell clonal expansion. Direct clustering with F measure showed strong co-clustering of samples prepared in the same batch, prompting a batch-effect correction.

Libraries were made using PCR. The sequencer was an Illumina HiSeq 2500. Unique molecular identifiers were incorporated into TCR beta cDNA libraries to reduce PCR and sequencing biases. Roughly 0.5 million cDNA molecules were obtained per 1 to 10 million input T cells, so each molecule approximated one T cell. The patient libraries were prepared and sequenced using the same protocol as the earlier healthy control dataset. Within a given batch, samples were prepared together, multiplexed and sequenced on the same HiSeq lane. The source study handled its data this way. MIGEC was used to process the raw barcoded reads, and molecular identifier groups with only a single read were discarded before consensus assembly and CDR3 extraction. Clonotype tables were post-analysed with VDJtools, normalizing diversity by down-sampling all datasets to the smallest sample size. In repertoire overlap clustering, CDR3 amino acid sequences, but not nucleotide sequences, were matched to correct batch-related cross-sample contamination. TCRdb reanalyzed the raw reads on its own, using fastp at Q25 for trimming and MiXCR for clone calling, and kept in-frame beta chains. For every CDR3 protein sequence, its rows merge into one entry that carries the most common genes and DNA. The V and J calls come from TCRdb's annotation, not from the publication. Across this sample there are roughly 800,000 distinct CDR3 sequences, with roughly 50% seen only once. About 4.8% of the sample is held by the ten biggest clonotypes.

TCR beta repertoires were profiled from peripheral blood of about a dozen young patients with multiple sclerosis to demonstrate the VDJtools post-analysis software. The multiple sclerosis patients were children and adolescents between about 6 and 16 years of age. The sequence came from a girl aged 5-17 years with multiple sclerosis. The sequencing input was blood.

The DNA sequence is TGTGCCAGCAGCACACAAAGGGGGGACTATGGCTACACCTTC. Translated, it reads CASSTQRGDYGYTF. Rearrangement joined TRBV7-9 to TRBJ1-2, and TRBD1 may be the D gene, going by 6 matching bases. Including cysteine and phenylalanine, the CDR3 has 14 amino acids. Only CDR3 DNA is held: 42 bases, read in frame from base 1. As encoded in the germline V gene (reference sequence), CDR1 is SEHNR while CDR2 is FQNEAQ. Deletion took 5 bases off V and 3 bases off J, with a span of 13 bases between the germline ends.